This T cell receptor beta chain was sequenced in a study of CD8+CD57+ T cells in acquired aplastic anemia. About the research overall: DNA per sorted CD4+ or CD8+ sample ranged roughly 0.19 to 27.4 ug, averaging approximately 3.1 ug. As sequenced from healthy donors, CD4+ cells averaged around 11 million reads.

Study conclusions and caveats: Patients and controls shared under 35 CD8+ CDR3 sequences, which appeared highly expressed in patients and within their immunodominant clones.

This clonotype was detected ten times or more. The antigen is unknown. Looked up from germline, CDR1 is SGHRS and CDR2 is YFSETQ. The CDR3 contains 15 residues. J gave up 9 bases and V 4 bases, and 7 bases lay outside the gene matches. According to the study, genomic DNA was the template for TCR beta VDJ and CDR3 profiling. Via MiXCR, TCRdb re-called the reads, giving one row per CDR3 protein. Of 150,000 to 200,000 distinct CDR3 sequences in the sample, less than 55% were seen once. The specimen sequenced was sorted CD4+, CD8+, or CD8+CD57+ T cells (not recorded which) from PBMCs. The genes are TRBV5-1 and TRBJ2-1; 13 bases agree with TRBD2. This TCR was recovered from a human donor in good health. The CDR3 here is CASSPTTSGRSEQFF. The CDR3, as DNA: TGCGCCAGCAGCCCCACGACTAGCGGGAGGAGTGAGCAGTTCTTC.